This entry concerns a single TCR beta chain. These data originate in a study of blood T cell repertoires in COVID-19. Participants' own reports of clinical history determined their cohort assignment. Original processing methods: Researchers report that nucleated cell counts were estimated from reference gene primer amplification. Data came from immunoSEQ multiplex PCR; TCRdb stores just in-frame clones and leaves some out. V and J calls and clone size are copied from that table; D and trimming were computed from the DNA. The repertoire consists of 200,000 or so clones, with about nine tenths occurring once and the leading ten covering 7% to 8.5%. Sequencing was carried out using PBMCs or T cells enriched from blood (not recorded which). This TCR was sampled from a man aged 30 to 39 in a cohort exposed to, infected with or recovered from COVID-19 (not recorded which).

The CDR3 nucleotides read TGTGCCACAGGACAGGGTCTAAGGAATCAGCCCCAGCATTTT. This translates into CATGQGLRNQPQHF. The rearrangement uses TRBV28 and TRBJ1-5; 8 bases line up with TRBD1. This CDR3 has 14 amino acids. V dropped 10 bases and J dropped 4; count of bases not matched to a gene: 9. Germline CDR1 is MDHEN and CDR2 is SYDVKM.